The present T cell receptor (beta chain) was sequenced within a study of siplizumab effects on memory and regulatory T cells. The study, taken as a whole, reports: Siplizumab gave mappable alloreactive CD4+ clones an average Treg-derived fraction of about 69%, against roughly 26% in controls. Proliferating Tregs from siplizumab cultures lacked functional confirmation of suppression. Poor capture below about 10^-5 frequency left most alloreactive clones unmapped to unstimulated subsets.

It was 10^5 or so TCR templates that were assayed per sample. The table came from immunoSEQ multiplex PCR; TCRdb's copy has only in-frame clones and leaves some out. The sample contains more than 85,000 clones, less than 95% of which appear only once. A note on this clone: Its antigen is unknown.

Germline V gene data show CDR1 as MNHEY and CDR2 as SVGAGI. The CDR3 loop spans 15 amino acids. J gave up 3 bases and V 2 bases, and 3 bases lay outside the gene matches. The V call is TRBV6-5, the J call TRBJ2-2; 7 bases align to TRBD1. The sequencing sample was made of Tregs sorted from blood. The receptor was derived from a human donor in good health. CDR3 residues: CASSYEGAHTGELFF. The CDR3 DNA reads as TGTGCCAGCAGTTACGAGGGGGCCCACACCGGGGAGCTGTTTTTT.